Following are 22 T cell receptor beta chains from one sample sequenced in a study of cytomegalovirus exposure and HLA in healthy donors. TCRdb's copy holds only in-frame clones and misses some; the assay was immunoSEQ multiplex PCR. The table has under 250,000 clones, around 86% seen once. Sequenced input: PBMCs. Source of these receptors: a woman under 30 in good health and CMV-seropositive.

The sample holds one count of this clone. This rearrangement joins TRBV7-9 to TRBJ2-3; D perhaps matches TRBD2 (5 bases). Trimming left V 5 bases short and J 9 bases short, with 15 bases between. The CDR3 loop spans 13 amino acids. Germline CDR1 SEHNR, CDR2 FQNEAQ (reference sequence). CDR3 loop: CASSMNPGNTQYF. CDR3 nucleotides: TGTGCCAGCAGCATGAACCCCGGGAACACGCAGTATTTT.

This sequence joins TRBV7-2 and TRBJ2-3; 8 nucleotides align to TRBD2. The CDR3 is 18 residues long. Germline CDR1 and CDR2: SGHTA and FQGNSA. V dropped 3 bases and J dropped 2; count of bases not matched to a gene: 13. The CDR3 sequence: CASSFSRPQLAVTDTQYF. The CDR3 DNA reads as TGTGCCAGCAGCTTTAGCCGCCCCCAACTAGCGGTCACAGATACGCAGTATTTT.

This sequence joins TRBV29-1 and TRBJ2-7; TRBD1 matches 8 bases. Per germline, CDR1 SQVTM and CDR2 ANQGSEA. Unmatched junction bases numbered 9, after V lost 4 bases and J lost 4 bases. The CDR3 sequence is 14 residues long. CDR3 coding DNA: TGCAGCGTTGTAAATCAGGGGGCTAGTTACGAGCAGTACTTC. Amino acids: CSVVNQGASYEQYF.

This sequence joins TRBV7-3 and TRBJ2-3, with D unclear. The CDR3 spans 13 residues. CDR1 and CDR2 (germline): SGHTA, FQGTGA. V dropped 4 bases and J dropped 2 bases, with 7 bases sitting between them. Here the CDR3 DNA reads TGTGCCAGCAGCTCCCAGGTCACAGATACGCAGTATTTT. It specifies CASSSQVTDTQYF.

This clone was seen a handful of times. The gene calls are TRBV30 and TRBJ1-2; D uncertain. The germline V gene encodes CDR1 GTSNPN and CDR2 SVGIG (reference sequence). The CDR3 consists of 12 residues. Trimming cost V 1 base and J 5 bases, with 8 bases left between them. The CDR3 loop is CAWSERRYGYTF. Here the CDR3 DNA reads TGTGCCTGGAGTGAGAGGAGATATGGCTACACCTTC.

The chain combines TRBV27 with TRBJ2-5; 7 bases align to TRBD2. The CDR3 loop spans 12 amino acids. In germline, CDR1 is MNHEY, CDR2 SMNVEV (reference sequence). V dropped 7 bases and J dropped 3; count of bases not matched to a gene: 2. The CDR3 bases are TGTGCCAGCAAGAGCGGGGAAGAGACCCAGTACTTC. Residues: CASKSGEETQYF.

This clone was detected once. This rearrangement joins TRBV13 to TRBJ2-5; 8 bases align to TRBD1. In germline, CDR1 is PRHDT, CDR2 FYEKMQ (reference sequence). CDR3 length: 19 amino acids. Trimming took 5 bases from V and 11 from J; bases not matched to a gene: 28. CDR3 region: CASSLIWAGGAPGDTVQYF. For the CDR3, the DNA is TGTGCCAGCAGCCTCATCTGGGCAGGGGGCGCACCAGGGGATACGGTGCAGTACTTC.

The chain couples TRBV27 to TRBJ1-1; D possibly corresponds to TRBD1 (6 bases). The germline CDR1 and CDR2 sequences are MNHEY and SMNVEV (reference sequence). The ends were cut back, 1 base at V and 8 bases at J, with 17 bases in the middle. CDR3 length: 15 amino acids. The CDR3 DNA follows: TGTGCCAGCAGTTTATTCGGGGGGCGAAGGGAGGAAGCTTTCTTT. This codes for CASSLFGGRREEAFF.

The chain uses TRBV19 and TRBJ2-1; D might be TRBD2 (6 bases). The CDR3 runs 11 residues. Germline V gene lookup returns CDR1 LNHDA and CDR2 SQIVND (reference sequence). V was clipped by 8 bases and J by 9 bases, with 11 bases between them. The CDR3 nucleotides read TGTGCCAGTCATGGGGGAGGTGAGCAGTTCTTC. It encodes CASHGGGEQFF.

The V gene is TRBV5-4, the J gene TRBJ1-1; D is unresolved. The germline V gene encodes CDR1 SGHNT and CDR2 YYREEE (reference sequence). The CDR3 has 15 residues. Between the trimmed V and J ends, which lost 3 bases and 0 bases, there was a span of 12 bases. The CDR3 protein is CASSSSVTLNTEAFF. The CDR3 DNA is TGTGCCAGCAGCTCCAGTGTAACGCTGAACACTGAAGCTTTCTTT.

The rearrangement joins TRBV4-1 to TRBJ1-2, with TRBD1 as a possible D gene (5 bases). V lost 0 bases and J lost 6, with 17 bases in between. The CDR3 consists of 16 residues. Per germline, CDR1 MGHRA and CDR2 YSYEKL. The DNA for the CDR3 is TGCGCCAGCAGCCAAGAATCGGGGGGGTTTGGGAATGGCTACACCTTC. It codes for CASSQESGGFGNGYTF.

The rearrangement uses TRBV29-1 and TRBJ2-3; 10 nucleotides line up with TRBD1. This CDR3 comprises 16 residues. The junction had 10 bases not matched to a gene; V was cut back by 2 bases and J by 5 bases. Germline assignment: CDR1 SQVTM and CDR2 ANQGSEA. The CDR3 DNA reads TGCAGCGTTGAATCGTTGGACAGGGGGGTGATAGATACGCAGTATTTT. It specifies CSVESLDRGVIDTQYF.

The V and J genes are TRBV27 and TRBJ2-1; unclear D gene. The germline V and J ends were trimmed by 4 bases and 8 bases, with 15 bases remaining between them. The CDR3 sequence is 14 residues long. Germline CDR1 reads MNHEY; CDR2 reads SMNVEV (reference sequence). The CDR3 loop is CASSSPRQIDEQFF. CDR3 nucleotide sequence: TGTGCCAGCAGTTCCCCTCGCCAAATAGATGAGCAGTTCTTC.

The chain is built from TRBV28 and TRBJ2-7; 8 positions agree with TRBD2. Trimming removed 8 bases from V and 0 bases from J; junction bases left unmatched: 9. Germline assignment: CDR1 MDHEN and CDR2 SYDVKM. The CDR3 is 15 amino acids. CDR3 sequence (DNA): TGTGCCAGCGGCTCTAGCGGGTTAAGCTCCTACGAGCAGTACTTC. Its protein is CASGSSGLSSYEQYF. The full variable domain, in which reference TRBV28 and TRBJ2-7 provide the parts outside the CDR3, is DVKVTQSSRYLVKRTGEKVFLECVQDMDHENMFWYRQDPGLGLRLIYFSYDVKMKEKGDIPEGYSVSREKKERFSLILESASTNQTSMYLCASGSSGLSSYEQYFGPGTRLTVT.

This clone was recorded a few times. For the CDR3, the DNA is TGTGCCTGGAGTGAGGGGTATTATAGCAATCAGCCCCAGCATTTT. This codes for CAWSEGYYSNQPQHF. The genes are TRBV30 and TRBJ1-5; D is perhaps TRBD1 (5 bases). Between the trimmed V and J ends, which lost 1 base and 0 bases, there was a span of 10 bases. The CDR3 is made up of 15 amino acids. Looked up from germline, CDR1 is GTSNPN and CDR2 is SVGIG (reference sequence).

The chain carries TRBV6-6 and TRBJ2-7, with 7 bases aligning to TRBD1. The ends lost 5 bases at V and 3 bases at J; junction bases unmatched: 7. Germline V gene sequence: CDR1 MNHNY, CDR2 SVGAGI (reference sequence). The CDR3 has 14 amino acids. The CDR3 spells CASSRRQGDYEQYF. CDR3 coding DNA: TGTGCCAGCAGTAGACGACAGGGAGACTACGAGCAGTACTTC.

V and J are TRBV27 and TRBJ2-2; 13 positions match TRBD2. Germline CDR1 and CDR2: MNHEY and SMNVEV (reference sequence). The CDR3 covers 17 residues. V lost 7 bases to trimming and J lost 4 bases; unmatched junction nucleotides: 9. The CDR3 nucleotides are TGTGCCAGCACCCACGGACTAGCGGGAGTCGGCACCGGGGAGCTGTTTTTT. This gives the protein CASTHGLAGVGTGELFF.

Here the CDR3 reads CASSSPGLAGGSSYNEQFF. The CDR3 DNA is TGTGCCAGCAGCTCCCCGGGACTAGCGGGAGGGAGCTCCTACAATGAGCAGTTCTTC. The genes are TRBV7-9 and TRBJ2-1, with 16 bases identical to TRBD2. Trimming removed 4 bases from V and 0 bases from J; junction bases left unmatched: 6. CDR3 length: 19 amino acids. Germline V lookup: CDR1 SEHNR, CDR2 FQNEAQ (reference sequence).

The V call is TRBV4-1, the J call TRBJ2-2, with D perhaps matching TRBD1 or TRBD2 (6 bases each). This CDR3 has 17 amino acids. CDR1 and CDR2 from the germline V gene are MGHRA and YSYEKL. Trimming took 4 bases from V and 6 from J, leaving 21 bases between them. CDR3 DNA: TGCGCCAGCAGCCCAGAGGGGGGAAGGGGCTTATCCGGGGAGCTGTTTTTT. The encoded protein is CASSPEGGRGLSGELFF.

The chain employs TRBV28 and TRBJ1-3, with TRBD1 as a possible D gene (6 bases). V was clipped by 6 bases and J by 4 bases, with 10 bases between them. Germline CDR1 and CDR2: MDHEN and SYDVKM. This CDR3 is built from 13 residues. CDR3 in DNA: TGTGCCAGCAGCCAGGGGAACGGAAACACCATATATTTT. Translating gives CASSQGNGNTIYF.

The V and J genes are TRBV28 and TRBJ2-1; possibly TRBD1 for D (7 bases). CDR1 MDHEN and CDR2 SYDVKM come from the germline V gene. Trimming cost V 10 bases and J 0 bases, with 16 bases left between them. The length of the CDR3 is 15 residues. The CDR3 is CATTPGGSSYNEQFF. As DNA, the CDR3 is TGTGCCACCACTCCAGGGGGGAGCTCCTACAATGAGCAGTTCTTC.

This clone was counted once. The V and J genes are TRBV27 and TRBJ2-1, with 8 bases lining up with TRBD2. The CDR3 consists of 15 residues. The junction had 10 bases not matched to a gene; V was cut back by 5 bases and J by 7 bases. CDR1 MNHEY and CDR2 SMNVEV come from the germline V gene (reference sequence). DNA for the CDR3: TGTGCCAGCAGTCCGACCGGGACTAGATTTAATGAGCAGTTCTTC. It is translated as CASSPTGTRFNEQFF.